What follows describes a single T cell receptor beta chain. This entry belongs to a study of blood T cell repertoires in COVID-19. Data came from immunoSEQ multiplex PCR; TCRdb stores just in-frame clones and leaves some out. The profile shows nearly 350,000 clones, about 90% of them singletons. The cohort comprised adults aged 18 to 89 years residing in approximately 25 US areas. Clinical histories supplied by participants themselves formed the basis of cohort assignment. Sequences were obtained from PBMCs or T cells enriched from blood (not recorded which). The clonotype was recovered from a woman aged 25 to 39 who had recovered from COVID-19.

The CDR3 coding sequence is TGTGCCAGCAGCCCCGACATGGGTTATGAGCAGTTCTTC. This codes for CASSPDMGYEQFF. The V gene is TRBV7-2, the J gene TRBJ2-1; D remains ambiguous. Trimming removed 5 bases from V and 8 bases from J, with 13 bases in between. The CDR3 is made up of 13 amino acids. Germline loops: CDR1 SGHTA, CDR2 FQGNSA. The complete variable domain, with remaining parts taken from reference TRBV7-2 and TRBJ2-1, reads GAGVSQSPSNKVTEKGKDVELRCDPISGHTALYWYRQSLGQGLEFLIYFQGNSAPDKSGLPSDRFSAERTGGSVSTLTIQRTQQEDSAVYLCASSPDMGYEQFFGPGTRLTVL.